These 30 T cell receptor beta chains came from one sample sequenced in a study of shared clonotypes between healthy human individuals. CD45RO-negative cells were positively selected for CCR7, leaving out terminally differentiated effector memory CD45RA+ cells. Method: immunoSEQ multiplex PCR; TCRdb's copy keeps in-frame clones and lacks some. This repertoire shows some 800,000 clones, 80% to 95% found once; its top ten account for less than 25%. Sequences were obtained from naive CD8+ T cells sorted from blood. These receptors all stem from a man aged 25-45 years in good health.

V gene TRBV6-5 combines with J gene TRBJ2-1, with 7 bases identical to TRBD1. Germline assignment: CDR1 MNHEY and CDR2 SVGAGI. Losses at the gene ends were 7 bases for V and 0 bases for J; bases not matched to a gene: 3. The CDR3 has 14 amino acids. The CDR3 bases are TGTGCCAGCAACAGGGGAAGCTCCTACAATGAGCAGTTCTTC. This sequence encodes CASNRGSSYNEQFF.

CDR3 coding DNA: TGTGCCAGCGGACCGCCGAGCTCCTACAATGAGCAGTTCTTC. Amino acid sequence: CASGPPSSYNEQFF. The rearrangement uses TRBV28 and TRBJ2-1; D unresolved. Germline V lookup: CDR1 MDHEN, CDR2 SYDVKM. CDR3 length: 14 amino acids. V was shortened by 8 bases and J by 0 bases, with 11 bases between the two germline ends.

The rearrangement uses TRBV5-6 and TRBJ1-2; D possibly corresponds to TRBD1 (5 bases). The V and J ends lost 4 bases and 8 bases respectively, with 21 bases between them. Germline assignment: CDR1 SGHDT and CDR2 YYEEEE. The CDR3 runs 15 residues. The CDR3 spells CASSPSGQGSHGYTF. Written as DNA, the CDR3 is TGTGCCAGCAGCCCCTCCGGTCAGGGATCGCACGGCTACACCTTC.

The gene calls are TRBV6-6 and TRBJ2-7; TRBD2 matches 8 bases. The trim removed 6 bases at V and 4 bases at J, leaving 14 bases unmatched. Germline V gene lookup returns CDR1 MNHNY and CDR2 SVGAGI (reference sequence). CDR3 length equals 16 residues. In DNA, the CDR3 is TGTGCCAGCAGCCACCGGGGGGGAACATCCCAGTACGAGCAGTACTTC. Translating it yields CASSHRGGTSQYEQYF.

This chain joins TRBV9 and TRBJ2-1, with 14 bases that match TRBD2. This CDR3 spans 18 amino acids. The V and J ends lost 4 bases and 7 bases, in that order; junction bases with no gene match: 13. Germline V gives CDR1 SGDLS, CDR2 YYNGEE. In DNA, the CDR3 is TGTGCCAGCAGCTCCGGACTAGCGGGAGGAGGAACGTGGAATGAGCAGTTCTTC. It translates to CASSSGLAGGGTWNEQFF.

The gene calls are TRBV29-1 and TRBJ2-7, with D maybe TRBD2 (6 bases). V was shortened by 0 bases and J by 1 base, with 16 bases between the two germline ends. Per the germline V gene, CDR1 is SQVTM and CDR2 is ANQGSEA. The CDR3 is 16 residues long. CDR3 nucleotide sequence: TGCAGCGTTGAAGATCGGGCGGAGGGTAGTTCCTACGAGCAGTACTTC. Protein: CSVEDRAEGSSYEQYF.

V is TRBV29-1 and J is TRBJ2-2; 13 bases fit TRBD2. Germline CDR1 SQVTM, CDR2 ANQGSEA. The CDR3 runs to 15 residues. The V segment lost 6 bases and the J segment 3 bases; nucleotides outside the gene matches: 4. The CDR3 DNA is TGCAGCGTGTACGGACTAGCGGGAGACACCGGGGAGCTGTTTTTT. This translates into CSVYGLAGDTGELFF.

The chain is built from TRBV11-2 and TRBJ2-7; 7 positions match TRBD2. The germline CDR1 and CDR2 sequences are SGHAT and FQNNGV. V was pared by 1 base and J by 3 bases, with 6 bases of the junction left unmatched. The length of the CDR3 is 15 residues. The CDR3 loop is CASSLAASGNYEQYF. In DNA form, the CDR3 reads TGTGCCAGCAGCTTAGCGGCTAGCGGAAACTACGAGCAGTACTTC.

V gene TRBV18 combines with J gene TRBJ1-2; D is perhaps TRBD1 (6 bases). Germline CDR1 is KGHSH and CDR2 is LQKENI. The CDR3 totals 16 residues. The V end lost 3 bases, the J end lost 5 bases, and 19 bases lay between the germline ends. CDR3 sequence (DNA): TGTGCCAGCTCACCTACCGGGGGCCGTACCTTTTATGGCTACACCTTC. Its translation is CASSPTGGRTFYGYTF.

The gene calls are TRBV4-1 and TRBJ2-3, with D perhaps matching TRBD2 (6 bases). CDR1 MGHRA and CDR2 YSYEKL come from the germline V gene. V was cut by 0 bases and J by 2 bases, with 9 bases left in between. This CDR3 has 15 amino acids. The CDR3 protein is CASSQDAGNTDTQYF. Here the CDR3 DNA reads TGCGCCAGCAGCCAAGATGCGGGGAACACAGATACGCAGTATTTT.

The chain couples TRBV7-2 to TRBJ2-1; D gene uncertain. The germline V gene encodes CDR1 SGHTA and CDR2 FQGNSA. V was cut by 5 bases and J by 0 bases, with 20 bases left in between. The CDR3 consists of 18 residues. CDR3 residues: CASSPLLTDPSSYNEQFF. CDR3 DNA sequence: TGTGCCAGCAGCCCCCTGTTGACGGACCCGAGCTCCTACAATGAGCAGTTCTTC.

The chain joins TRBV5-5 to TRBJ2-7, with D tentatively TRBD2 (5 bases). CDR1 and CDR2 from the germline V gene are SGHKS and YYEKEE (reference sequence). The CDR3 extends over 16 amino acids. Trimming shortened V by 0 bases and J by 2 bases, and 15 bases separated the two germline ends. The DNA for the CDR3 is TGTGCCAGCAGCTTGGCCGAGGGTCAGTATACCTACGAGCAGTACTTC. It specifies CASSLAEGQYTYEQYF.

This clone was observed a single time. The chain employs TRBV2 and TRBJ1-2; TRBD1 is a possible D gene (5 bases). Looked up from germline, CDR1 is SNHLY and CDR2 is FYNNEI. V lost 2 bases to trimming and J lost 0 bases, with 10 bases between them. CDR3 size: 15 residues. This CDR3 reads CASSEYPGPNYGYTF. In DNA form, the CDR3 reads TGTGCCAGCAGTGAATACCCGGGACCTAACTATGGCTACACCTTC.

The CDR3 region is CASSLSLSTGNTEAFF. The CDR3 DNA is TGTGCCAGCAGTTTAAGCCTATCGACAGGGAACACTGAAGCTTTCTTT. The chain links TRBV28 to TRBJ1-1; D may be TRBD1 (6 bases). Germline CDR1 MDHEN, CDR2 SYDVKM. V shed 2 bases and J shed 1 base, with 14 bases lying between them. This CDR3 comprises 16 residues.

The V and J genes are TRBV5-6 and TRBJ2-7, with D perhaps matching TRBD1 (6 bases). Germline V gene data show CDR1 as SGHDT and CDR2 as YYEEEE. V was shortened by 1 base and J by 2 bases, with 19 bases between the two germline ends. The CDR3 runs 17 residues. This chain's CDR3 is CASSLFVPDRLTYEQYF. DNA of the CDR3: TGTGCCAGCAGCTTGTTTGTCCCGGACAGACTTACCTACGAGCAGTACTTC.

This chain links TRBV27 with TRBJ1-1, with TRBD1 as a possible D gene (5 bases). Trimming shortened V by 0 bases and J by 1 base, and 12 bases separated the two germline ends. Germline V CDR1 and CDR2: MNHEY, SMNVEV (reference sequence). The CDR3 runs 16 residues. CDR3 in DNA: TGTGCCAGCAGTTTATCGATCGTTACAGGGAACACTGAAGCTTTCTTT. Its translation is CASSLSIVTGNTEAFF.

Concerning this clone itself: Other nucleotide sequences in the sample specify the same CDR3. The chain joins TRBV25-1 to TRBJ2-7, with D possibly being TRBD1 (6 bases). The CDR3 contains 13 residues. Germline CDR1 MGHDK, CDR2 SYGVNS. Trimming removed 3 bases from V and 2 bases from J, with 8 bases in between. CDR3 sequence: CASSEGTTYEQYF. The CDR3, as DNA: TGTGCCAGCAGTGAGGGGACAACCTACGAGCAGTACTTC.

The chain employs TRBV6-5 and TRBJ1-1; perhaps TRBD1 as D (6 bases). CDR3 size: 14 residues. V was pared by 8 bases and J by 7 bases, with 20 bases between. Germline V lookup: CDR1 MNHEY, CDR2 SVGAGI. This CDR3 reads CASRTGGAIVEAFF. CDR3 sequence (DNA): TGTGCCAGCCGCACGGGGGGGGCTATAGTTGAAGCTTTCTTT.

The J gene is TRBJ2-5, the V gene TRBV25-1, with 7 bases lining up with TRBD1. V shed 7 bases and J 5 bases; nucleotides not matched to a gene: 7. This CDR3 comprises 13 residues. Germline CDR1 reads MGHDK; CDR2 reads SYGVNS. CDR3 loop: CASKYGTDETQYF. In nucleotides, the CDR3 is TGTGCCAGCAAATACGGGACAGACGAGACCCAGTACTTC.

The sample holds one count of this clone. The chain joins TRBV28 to TRBJ2-7; D may match TRBD1 or TRBD2 (5 bases each). The V end lost 6 bases, the J end lost 6 bases, and 21 bases lay between the germline ends. This CDR3 is built from 15 residues. Germline lookup yields CDR1 MDHEN and CDR2 SYDVKM. CDR3 nucleotides: TGTGCCAGCAGCCTGGTCCGAGGGGCAAGCAGCGAGCAGTACTTC. It codes for CASSLVRGASSEQYF.

This chain connects TRBV5-1 to TRBJ2-7; TRBD2 matches 9 bases. CDR3 length equals 16 residues. The V gene end was trimmed by 2 bases and the J gene end by 3 bases; junction bases not matched to a gene: 9. Germline CDR1 SGHRS, CDR2 YFSETQ. The CDR3 bases are TGCGCCAGCAGCTTTTTCCTTAGCGGGAGTGTCTACGAGCAGTACTTC. Translation gives CASSFFLSGSVYEQYF.

V gene TRBV21-1 combines with J gene TRBJ2-7; the D call TRBD1 from the table was never checked on the DNA. TRBV21-1 counts as a pseudogene. This CDR3 has 15 amino acids. In nucleotides, the CDR3 is TGTGCCAGCAGCAAGAGAGGGGGTGCCTGCTACGAGCAGTACTTC. This sequence encodes CASSKRGGACYEQYF.

The chain couples TRBV2 to TRBJ2-7; no firm D call. This CDR3 spans 13 amino acids. Trimming left V 7 bases short and J 2 bases short, with 12 bases between. CDR1 is SNHLY and CDR2 is FYNNEI in the germline V gene. CDR3 nucleotide sequence: TGTGCCAGCACGGTGGGTCCCACCTACGAGCAGTACTTC. Encoded protein: CASTVGPTYEQYF.

The V call is TRBV6-1, the J call TRBJ2-6; D might be TRBD1 (6 bases). There are 14 residues in the CDR3. V was shortened by 7 bases and J by 2 bases, with 9 bases between the two germline ends. Germline-derived CDR1 and CDR2 are MNHNS and SASEGT. CDR3 in DNA: TGTGCCAGCAACCAGGGGCCTGGGGCCAACGTCCTGACTTTC. It yields the protein CASNQGPGANVLTF.

DNA for the CDR3: TGTGCCAGCTCACCACCGGGGGTAACCTCTGGAAACACCATATATTTT. It translates to CASSPPGVTSGNTIYF. The V call is TRBV18, the J call TRBJ1-3; a weak D match, TRBD1 (5 bases). The CDR3 is 16 amino acids. The ends were cut back, 0 bases at V and 0 bases at J, with 9 bases in the middle. The germline gives CDR1 KGHSH, CDR2 LQKENI.

V and J are TRBV7-9 and TRBJ2-7; 7 bases map to TRBD1. The CDR3 length is 13 residues. From germline, CDR1 is SEHNR and CDR2 FQNEAQ (reference sequence). With V trimmed by 5 bases and J by 5 bases, 6 bases remained unmatched. This CDR3 is CASSRQGFHEQYF. CDR3 bases: TGTGCCAGCAGCCGACAGGGTTTCCACGAGCAGTACTTC.

The chain has TRBV4-3 and TRBJ2-7; a weak D match, TRBD2 (5 bases). The CDR3 has 14 amino acids. The V and J ends lost 1 base and 3 bases respectively, with 10 bases between them. The germline V gene encodes CDR1 LGHNA and CDR2 YSLEER. The CDR3 DNA reads TGCGCCAGCAGCCAAGCTCTCGGGGACTACGAGCAGTACTTC. Translating gives CASSQALGDYEQYF.

V and J are TRBV30 and TRBJ2-5; TRBD1 agrees at 9 bases. The CDR3 is 14 amino acids. V lost 2 bases to trimming and J lost 3 bases; unmatched junction nucleotides: 4. The germline V gene encodes CDR1 GTSNPN and CDR2 SVGIG (reference sequence). The CDR3 DNA is TGTGCCTGGAGTTATGGACAGGGGAAAGAGACCCAGTACTTC. It encodes CAWSYGQGKETQYF. Looking up the rest from reference TRBV30 and TRBJ2-5 gives the full variable domain: SQTIHQWPATLVQPVGSPLSLECTVEGTSNPNLYWYRQAAGRGLQLLFYSVGIGQISSEVPQNLSASRPQDRQFILSSKKLLLSDSGFYLCAWSYGQGKETQYFGPGTRLLVL.

This sequence joins TRBV7-8 and TRBJ1-4, with 8 bases matching TRBD1. Looked up from germline, CDR1 is SGHVS and CDR2 is FQNEAQ. CDR3 length equals 15 residues. V lost 6 bases to trimming and J lost 0 bases; unmatched junction nucleotides: 3. CDR3 DNA sequence: TGTGCCAGCAGGACAGGGGTTGCAACTAATGAAAAACTGTTTTTT. Translating gives CASRTGVATNEKLFF.

V and J are TRBV27 and TRBJ2-1, with D perhaps matching TRBD1 (5 bases). The CDR3 totals 12 residues. The V end was cut by 6 bases, the J end by 6 bases, with 9 bases between. The V gene's germline CDR1 is MNHEY and CDR2 SMNVEV (reference sequence). CDR3 protein: CASRTGINEQFF. The DNA of the CDR3 is TGTGCCAGCAGAACAGGTATCAATGAGCAGTTCTTC.